This T cell receptor beta chain came from a study of read filtering for tumor transcriptome and immune sequencing. For the study at large: Patients were about 17 male and around 15 female, mean age about 65 years, range about 45 to 85. R-ISS stage counts were 8 for I, more than 15 for II, 6 or 7 for III. Per sample, TCR-region reads ranged about 4.05 to 10.27 million by IR-seq, roughly 75 to 1273 by RNA-seq.

This clonotype was seen a handful of times. The library was built from about 400 ng RNA with molecular barcoded adaptors for alpha/delta and beta/gamma chains. Each CDR3 protein gets one entry after TCRdb re-called the reads with MiXCR. The sample yields roughly 49,000 distinct CDR3 sequences, roughly 20% seen once. Trimming left V 8 bases short and J 2 bases short, with 14 bases between. Germline CDR1 is DFQATT and CDR2 is SNEGSKA (reference sequence). The length of the CDR3 is 13 residues. The rearrangement joins TRBV20-1 to TRBJ2-3; D possibly corresponds to TRBD1 (5 bases). The sequenced sample consisted of a population of CD138-negative cells sorted from bone marrow. The sequence was collected from a donor at least 40 years old with multiple myeloma. The CDR3 nucleotides read TGCAGTACTGTAAGGGGCTTCACAGATACGCAGTATTTT. This codes for CSTVRGFTDTQYF.